This TCR beta chain was captured by sequencing in a study of shared clonotypes between healthy human individuals. This CDR3 is built from 18 residues. Germline loops: CDR1 LNHNV, CDR2 YYDKDF (reference sequence). The ends lost 0 bases at V and 4 bases at J; junction bases unmatched: 9. TCRdb's table, derived via immunoSEQ multiplex PCR, lists solely in-frame clones and lacks some. This table has about 1.1 million clones, about 84% appearing once. Material for sequencing was memory CD4+ T cells from PBMCs. The sample's subset: CD45RA-negative fraction. The chain couples TRBV15 to TRBJ2-3, with 11 nucleotides matching TRBD1. The clonotype was recovered from a man between 18 and 35 years old in good health. Some clones in this sample may be carry-over from other donors' samples. CDR3 sequence (DNA): TGTGCCACCAGCAGAGATCTGCCCGGACAGGGGGCCCCAGATACGCAGTATTTT. It translates to CATSRDLPGQGAPDTQYF.